This TCR beta chain was identified during a study of T cell repertoires in cytomegalovirus infection. As for the study in general: Epitope selection comprised recently identified HLA-C-restricted CMV epitopes and well-studied HLA-B-restricted CMV epitopes. Indicated by public TCR beta signatures were CMV infection and matching HLA type. Study-level findings and limits: Adding up the frequency of public TCR beta families identified people who carried CMV plus the relevant HLA. Ex vivo, HLA-C-restricted CMV-specific TCR beta clonotypes prevailed over the rest of the response.

TCRdb reanalysed the reads using MiXCR and keeps one entry per CDR3 protein. The repertoire holds approximately 730,000 distinct CDR3 sequences, with 29% as singletons. The CDR3 runs 14 residues. CDR1 and CDR2 (germline): MNHNY, SVGAGI (reference sequence). Trimming shortened V by 7 bases and J by 6 bases, and 18 bases separated the two germline ends. On this clonotype itself: Its antigen is undetermined.

Sequencing used cultured CD8+ T cells from PBMCs, obtained from culture after CMV antigen stimulation. The TCR originated in a human donor in good health (CMV status not recorded). Some clones in this sample may be carry-over from other donors' samples. The gene calls are TRBV6-6 and TRBJ1-2; the D gene is possibly TRBD1 (5 bases). CDR3 amino acids: CASTTGVGENGYTF. CDR3 DNA sequence: TGTGCCAGCACCACCGGGGTGGGGGAGAATGGCTACACCTTC.